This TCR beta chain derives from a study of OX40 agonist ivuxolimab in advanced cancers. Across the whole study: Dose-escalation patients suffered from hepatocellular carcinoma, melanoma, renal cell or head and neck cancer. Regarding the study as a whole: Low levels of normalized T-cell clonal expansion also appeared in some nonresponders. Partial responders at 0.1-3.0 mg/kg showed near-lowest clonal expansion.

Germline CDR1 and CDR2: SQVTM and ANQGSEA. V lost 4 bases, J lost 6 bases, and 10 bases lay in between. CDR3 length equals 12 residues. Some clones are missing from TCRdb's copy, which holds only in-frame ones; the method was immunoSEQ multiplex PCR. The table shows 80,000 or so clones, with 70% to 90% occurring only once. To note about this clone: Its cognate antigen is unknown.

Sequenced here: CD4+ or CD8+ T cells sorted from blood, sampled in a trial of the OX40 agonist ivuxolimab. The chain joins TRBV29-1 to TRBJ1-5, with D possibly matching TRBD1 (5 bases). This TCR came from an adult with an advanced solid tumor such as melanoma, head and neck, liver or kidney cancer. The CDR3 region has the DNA TGCAGCGTTGGGGGGGAGGGTCAGCCCCAGCATTTT. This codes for CSVGGEGQPQHF.